This passage covers 18 T cell receptor beta chains from one sample sequenced in a study of T-cell memory formation after mild COVID-19. In TCRdb, the 5' RACE reads were re-called with MiXCR into one record per CDR3 protein. The repertoire includes more than 400,000 distinct CDR3 sequences, about 20% of them detected once, and 10% to 15% sits in the top ten. Sequencing was carried out using PBMCs or a T cell subset sorted from them (not recorded which). These receptor sequences come from an adult woman who had mild COVID-19 (a few samples of this study predate the infection). Cell type and time point are not known.

In its sample, this clonotype was seen a few times. The chain has TRBV5-4 and TRBJ2-3; D is uncertain. The length of the CDR3 is 16 residues. CDR1 and CDR2 from the germline V gene are SGHNT and YYREEE (reference sequence). V was trimmed by 4 bases and J by 0 bases, leaving 15 bases between them. Here the CDR3 reads CASSPGPRPSTDTQYF. The CDR3 nucleotides are TGTGCCAGCAGCCCCGGTCCCAGGCCTAGCACAGATACGCAGTATTTT.

This clonotype showed up just a few times. The chain uses TRBV6-2 or TRBV6-3 and TRBJ2-3; 7 bases align to TRBD2. V shed 5 bases and J 2 bases; nucleotides not matched to a gene: 10. The V gene's germline CDR1 is MNHEY and CDR2 SVGEGT. CDR3 length: 16 amino acids. The chain's CDR3 is CASSLILATNTDTQYF. The CDR3 DNA reads as TGTGCCAGCAGTCTCATACTAGCGACAAACACAGATACGCAGTATTTT.

This chain links TRBV7-9 with TRBJ2-5, with TRBD2 matching over 7 bases. The CDR3 covers 17 residues. The germline CDR1 and CDR2 sequences are SEHNR and FQNEAQ (reference sequence). The V and J ends lost 1 base and 2 bases, in that order; junction bases with no gene match: 10. CDR3: CASSLVGGGPLQETQYF. CDR3 nucleotides: TGTGCCAGCAGCTTAGTCGGCGGGGGACCTTTGCAAGAGACCCAGTACTTC.

V usage is TRBV9 and J usage is TRBJ2-4; TRBD2 is a possible D gene (6 bases). The V gene lost 5 bases and the J gene lost 2 bases, with 17 bases spanning the gap. This CDR3 contains 16 residues. The germline gives CDR1 SGDLS, CDR2 YYNGEE. The CDR3 DNA sequence: TGTGCCAGCAGTCAATTTGGAGGGGCAACCAAAAACATTCAGTACTTC. Its translation: CASSQFGGATKNIQYF.

This clonotype was counted ten times or more. The V call is TRBV12-3 or TRBV12-4, the J call TRBJ1-2; no clear D gene. CDR3 length: 13 amino acids. V was pared by 2 bases and J by 4 bases, with 8 bases between. CDR3 nucleotide sequence: TGTGCCAGCAGTTTATTTGAAACCTATGGCTACACCTTC. Translated: CASSLFETYGYTF.

V usage is TRBV7-8 and J usage is TRBJ2-7, with 9 nucleotides matching TRBD1. Germline V CDR1 and CDR2: SGHVS, FQNEAQ. The CDR3 is 15 amino acids. With 4 bases clipped from V and 3 bases from J, the junction kept 7 bases outside the gene matches. The CDR3 DNA follows: TGTGCCAGCAGCTCCGGGACAGGGAGACGCTACGAGCAGTACTTC. Translation gives CASSSGTGRRYEQYF.

This clonotype was counted a few times. The CDR3 region is CASSRTGNGEQYF. In DNA form, the CDR3 reads TGTGCCAGCAGCCGGACAGGGAATGGCGAGCAGTACTTC. The chain recombines TRBV3-1 with TRBJ2-7, with 8 nucleotides matching TRBD1. CDR3 length: 13 residues. V gave up 4 bases and J gave up 6 bases; unmatched junction bases: 5. The germline V gene has CDR1 LGHDT and CDR2 YNNKEL (reference sequence).

This sequence joins TRBV7-8 and TRBJ2-7; D is possibly TRBD1 (6 bases). The CDR3 is made up of 13 amino acids. Trimming removed 4 bases from V and 2 bases from J, with 9 bases in between. CDR1 is SGHVS, CDR2 FQNEAQ, per germline. CDR3 protein: CASSSQGTYEQYF. The CDR3 DNA sequence: TGTGCCAGCAGCTCCCAGGGGACCTACGAGCAGTACTTC.

The rearrangement links TRBV7-9 to TRBJ1-1; no clear D gene. V was cut by 2 bases and J by 3 bases, with 10 bases left in between. Germline assignment: CDR1 SEHNR and CDR2 FQNEAQ (reference sequence). The CDR3 runs to 14 residues. CDR3 DNA: TGTGCCAGCAGCTTATCGGGGAGGGACACTGAAGCTTTCTTT. This codes for CASSLSGRDTEAFF.

The J gene is TRBJ1-1, the V gene TRBV6-5; no clear D. V lost 5 bases, J lost 4 bases, and 14 bases lay in between. The CDR3 spans 14 residues. From germline, CDR1 is MNHEY and CDR2 SVGAGI. CDR3 sequence: CASSQQLRGTEAFF. In DNA, the CDR3 is TGTGCCAGCAGTCAACAGCTCCGTGGCACTGAAGCTTTCTTT.

This chain uses TRBV5-1 with TRBJ2-1; a possible D gene is TRBD1 (6 bases). The V and J ends lost 4 bases and 8 bases respectively, with 22 bases between them. The germline gives CDR1 SGHRS, CDR2 YFSETQ. The CDR3 runs to 16 residues. Here the CDR3 reads CASSAQGHSRGDEQFF. The CDR3 DNA sequence: TGCGCCAGCAGCGCACAGGGTCACAGCCGAGGGGATGAGCAGTTCTTC.

The V gene is TRBV4-1, the J gene TRBJ2-5, with 7 bases matching TRBD1. Germline V lookup: CDR1 MGHRA, CDR2 YSYEKL. V dropped 0 bases and J dropped 4; count of bases not matched to a gene: 14. The CDR3 has 18 residues. CDR3 in DNA: TGCGCCAGCAGCCAAGATCGAGAAGAGGGGGCCCGTCCAGAGACCCAGTACTTC. Translating gives CASSQDREEGARPETQYF.

This clonotype was seen a handful of times. J is TRBJ2-7 and V is TRBV7-9; D possibly matches TRBD1 or TRBD2 (5 bases each). The CDR3 runs 15 residues. The germline V gene encodes CDR1 SEHNR and CDR2 FQNEAQ (reference sequence). Trimming cost V 5 bases and J 2 bases, with 16 bases left between them. The CDR3 spells CASSPWGSRAYEQYF. CDR3 coding DNA: TGTGCCAGCAGCCCGTGGGGGAGCAGGGCCTACGAGCAGTACTTC.

A few counts support this clonotype. The rearrangement links TRBV15 to TRBJ2-7, with a possible D match to TRBD2 (6 bases). Trimming took off 0 bases at V and 2 bases at J, with 17 bases between the two ends. The CDR3 has 17 amino acids. Germline lookup yields CDR1 LNHNV and CDR2 YYDKDF (reference sequence). This CDR3 is CATSRDLVRGTPYEQYF. The CDR3 region has the DNA TGTGCCACCAGCAGAGATTTAGTACGGGGGACTCCCTACGAGCAGTACTTC.

The gene calls are TRBV20-1 and TRBJ1-6, with a possible D match to TRBD1 (5 bases). Trimming removed 3 bases at V and 8 bases at J, with 11 bases between. Germline values: CDR1 DFQATT, CDR2 SNEGSKA (reference sequence). CDR3 length: 13 residues. The chain's CDR3 is CSARATEDSPLHF. CDR3 DNA: TGCAGTGCTAGGGCGACAGAAGATTCACCCCTCCACTTT.

This chain joins TRBV29-1 and TRBJ2-1; 10 positions agree with TRBD2. The V segment lost 3 bases and the J segment 5 bases; nucleotides outside the gene matches: 4. Germline V gene data show CDR1 as SQVTM and CDR2 as ANQGSEA. The CDR3 covers 14 residues. The CDR3, as DNA: TGCAGCGTTGAGAGAGCGGGGGGGGACAATGAGCAGTTCTTC. This encodes CSVERAGGDNEQFF.

In its sample, this clonotype was seen a few times. The chain joins TRBV7-8 to TRBJ1-2; no reliable D call. Germline V gives CDR1 SGHVS, CDR2 FQNEAQ. Trimming removed 3 bases from V and 3 bases from J, with 11 bases in between. CDR3 size: 14 residues. As DNA, the CDR3 is TGTGCCAGCAGCTTGAGAGAGACCTACTATGGCTACACCTTC. It codes for CASSLRETYYGYTF.

In this sample, this clonotype turned up a few times. The rearrangement joins TRBV11-3 to TRBJ2-1; D may be TRBD1 or TRBD2 (5 bases each). The length of the CDR3 is 15 residues. The V end was cut by 1 base, the J end by 6 bases, with 13 bases between. Germline CDR1 SGHNT, CDR2 YENEEA. CDR3 region: CASSLATGALNEQFF. The CDR3 nucleotides are TGTGCCAGCAGCTTAGCTACCGGGGCCCTCAATGAGCAGTTCTTC.